The sequence of this TCR beta chain was determined in a study of CD8 T cells in ankylosing spondylitis (dated by TCRdb to 2016 to 2017). For context, the study as a whole: The study set out to find disease-linked TCR variants by profiling T cell receptor beta repertoires in ankylosing spondylitis patients and healthy donors. The whole study cohort included about a hundred healthy donors and around 24 ankylosing spondylitis patients. Samples of peripheral blood were taken, and for ankylosing spondylitis patients, synovial fluid was collected as well. Broader findings and caveats from the paper: Some motif variants were previously reported in synovial fluid and blood of reactive arthritis patients, suggesting common disease-initiation mechanisms. Blood from ankylosing spondylitis patients appeared to be characterized by a TCR beta motif made up of under ten highly homologous amino acid variants. In peripheral blood, the disease-linked clones were found at relatively low frequencies and had a CD8+ phenotype. According to the report, matched synovial fluid samples from ankylosing spondylitis patients were significantly enriched for the disease-linked clones.

The instrument was an Illumina HiSeq 2500. Quantitative 5'-RACE with molecular barcodes was used to prepare TCR beta libraries. The original pipeline was this. To identify disease-linked TCR variants, a new computational method was used, one built on a probabilistic model of VDJ rearrangement. TCRdb applied fastp at Q25 and MiXCR to the public reads, then kept only in-frame beta chains. Duplicate CDR3 protein sequences are folded into a single record with the most common DNA and genes. The V and J calls here are based on TCRdb, not the publication. The sample yields approximately 240,000 distinct CDR3 sequences; about 10% were counted once. The top ten clonotypes cover less than 3% of the sample. There are 15 amino acids in the CDR3, from cysteine to phenylalanine inclusive. The only DNA kept is the CDR3, 45 bases in frame from the first base. Taken from the germline V gene, the CDR1 and CDR2 loops are MNHEY and SVGAGI. The germline V and J ends show losses of 4 bases and 4 bases respectively, and no gene match explains 5 bases of the junction.

Ten or more counts support this clonotype. Its antigen is currently not known. There are no base qualities to consult, and no much larger clone falls within one base. The sequenced sample was blood, either unsorted or a sorted T cell fraction (not recorded which). The sequence links TRBV6-5 to TRBJ1-3, and TRBD1 aligns with 9 junction nucleotides. This receptor was taken from a male donor with ankylosing spondylitis or in good health (not recorded which). The CDR3 has the sequence CASSSPGTGGNTIYF. The nucleotide sequence is TGTGCCAGCAGTTCCCCAGGGACAGGGGGAAACACCATATATTTT.